The rows below give T cell receptor beta chains drawn from one sample of a study of cytomegalovirus exposure and HLA in healthy donors. Assay: immunoSEQ multiplex PCR; the TCRdb copy retains only in-frame clones and omits some. The sample yields 100,000 to 150,000 clones, 77% seen once. The sequenced sample was PBMCs. These receptors came from a woman aged 60-75 years in good health and CMV-seronegative. The conserved cysteine and the conserved F or W are not part of the CDR3 here. The D gene is left open where the match is weak.

TRBV9	TRBJ1-3	TRBD1	ASSPSDREGGNTIY
TRBV19	TRBJ1-5	TRBD1	ASSTFTGGQPQH
TRBV28	TRBJ1-4	-	ASSLSGARGEKLF
TRBV10-3	TRBJ2-7	-	AISETGSYEQY
TRBV23-1	TRBJ2-6	TRBD1	ASSQPGTGRVAGANVLT
TRBV28	TRBJ1-4	TRBD1	ASIRTGGYEKLF
TRBV11-2	TRBJ1-3	TRBD1	ASSLPAGGGNTIY
TRBV10-1	TRBJ2-2	TRBD2	ASSEGLAGWINTGELF
TRBV19	TRBJ1-2	-	ASTQVNVYGYT
TRBV4-1	TRBJ1-6	-	ASSQQGLGNSPLH
TRBV9	TRBJ2-1	TRBD1	ASSRQGNSYNEQF
TRBV30	TRBJ2-7	-	AGGPSSYEQY
TRBV5-1	TRBJ1-5	-	ASSLGEGGNQPQH
TRBV5-1	TRBJ1-2	-	ASSFGERARGYT
TRBV6-4	TRBJ1-6	TRBD1	ASSDSGQGLNSPLH
TRBV2	TRBJ1-5	-	ASRPDTTGNQPQH
TRBV7-9	TRBJ1-5	-	ASSLRRQKYNQPQH
TRBV18	TRBJ2-4	-	ASSPGNAKNIQY
TRBV29-1	-	-	SVIRAYEQY
TRBV28	TRBJ1-2	-	ASREGQFYGYT
TRBV10-1	TRBJ2-1	-	ASSERGSGRNEQF
TRBV29-1	TRBJ2-1	TRBD2	STWGGSAYNEQF
TRBV15	TRBJ2-5	-	ATSRDLGQSQETQY
TRBV5-6	TRBJ2-1	-	ASLTMTGLDYNEQF
TRBV5-4	TRBJ2-7	-	ASSVDTSRREQY
TRBV9	TRBJ1-4	-	ASSEGGALANEKLF
TRBV6-5	TRBJ1-1	-	ASSSIGGDTEAF
TRBV19	TRBJ2-7	TRBD2	ASTPSGTSYEQY
TRBV18	TRBJ1-2	TRBD1	ASSPGQGEGYT
TRBV5-1	-	-	ASSLGSGEIYEQY
TRBV11-2	TRBJ2-3	TRBD2	ASSLRRGGPSQY
TRBV2	TRBJ1-1	-	ASRDIIGYTEAF
TRBV27	TRBJ2-7	TRBD1	ASSSGQGGTPYEQY
TRBV7-9	TRBJ2-7	TRBD2	ASSLVGSGAGEQY
TRBV6-4	TRBJ1-1	-	ASSEGRNTEAF
TRBV5-1	TRBJ1-1	TRBD1	ASSPTGFTEAF
TRBV29-1	TRBJ2-7	TRBD1	SVEGTGLAYEQY
TRBV15	TRBJ2-1	-	ATSREGLSYNEQF
TRBV6-1	TRBJ1-1	-	ASSTTGTWESEAF
TRBV28	TRBJ2-1	-	ASSLGGWGTSYNEQF
TRBV5-1	TRBJ1-1	-	ASSSGGAGTEAF
TRBV2	TRBJ2-5	TRBD2	ASQHGTTGLAGEQY
TRBV19	TRBJ2-1	-	ASSIGQFHNEQF
TRBV9	TRBJ1-3	TRBD1	ASSPRTGVEGSGNTIY
TRBV5-1	TRBJ2-7	-	ASSLGSGRPYEQY
TRBV5-6	TRBJ2-7	TRBD1	ASTTDRGLYEQY
TRBV6-1	TRBJ2-7	TRBD2	ASSVTSGSPYEQY
TRBV28	TRBJ2-1	TRBD2	ASSLGGSSYNEQF
TRBV2	TRBJ2-1	-	ASKSSLGRVNEQF
TRBV7-3	TRBJ2-1	TRBD2	ASSFAGGNEQF
TRBV14	TRBJ1-1	TRBD1	ASSQTGLTEAF
TRBV2	TRBJ2-2	TRBD2	ASSERLAGGPSDTGELF
TRBV4-1	TRBJ2-4	-	ASSQNGLNIQY
TRBV27	TRBJ2-3	-	ASSPETFHTQY
TRBV18	TRBJ1-1	-	ASLVHRDTEAF